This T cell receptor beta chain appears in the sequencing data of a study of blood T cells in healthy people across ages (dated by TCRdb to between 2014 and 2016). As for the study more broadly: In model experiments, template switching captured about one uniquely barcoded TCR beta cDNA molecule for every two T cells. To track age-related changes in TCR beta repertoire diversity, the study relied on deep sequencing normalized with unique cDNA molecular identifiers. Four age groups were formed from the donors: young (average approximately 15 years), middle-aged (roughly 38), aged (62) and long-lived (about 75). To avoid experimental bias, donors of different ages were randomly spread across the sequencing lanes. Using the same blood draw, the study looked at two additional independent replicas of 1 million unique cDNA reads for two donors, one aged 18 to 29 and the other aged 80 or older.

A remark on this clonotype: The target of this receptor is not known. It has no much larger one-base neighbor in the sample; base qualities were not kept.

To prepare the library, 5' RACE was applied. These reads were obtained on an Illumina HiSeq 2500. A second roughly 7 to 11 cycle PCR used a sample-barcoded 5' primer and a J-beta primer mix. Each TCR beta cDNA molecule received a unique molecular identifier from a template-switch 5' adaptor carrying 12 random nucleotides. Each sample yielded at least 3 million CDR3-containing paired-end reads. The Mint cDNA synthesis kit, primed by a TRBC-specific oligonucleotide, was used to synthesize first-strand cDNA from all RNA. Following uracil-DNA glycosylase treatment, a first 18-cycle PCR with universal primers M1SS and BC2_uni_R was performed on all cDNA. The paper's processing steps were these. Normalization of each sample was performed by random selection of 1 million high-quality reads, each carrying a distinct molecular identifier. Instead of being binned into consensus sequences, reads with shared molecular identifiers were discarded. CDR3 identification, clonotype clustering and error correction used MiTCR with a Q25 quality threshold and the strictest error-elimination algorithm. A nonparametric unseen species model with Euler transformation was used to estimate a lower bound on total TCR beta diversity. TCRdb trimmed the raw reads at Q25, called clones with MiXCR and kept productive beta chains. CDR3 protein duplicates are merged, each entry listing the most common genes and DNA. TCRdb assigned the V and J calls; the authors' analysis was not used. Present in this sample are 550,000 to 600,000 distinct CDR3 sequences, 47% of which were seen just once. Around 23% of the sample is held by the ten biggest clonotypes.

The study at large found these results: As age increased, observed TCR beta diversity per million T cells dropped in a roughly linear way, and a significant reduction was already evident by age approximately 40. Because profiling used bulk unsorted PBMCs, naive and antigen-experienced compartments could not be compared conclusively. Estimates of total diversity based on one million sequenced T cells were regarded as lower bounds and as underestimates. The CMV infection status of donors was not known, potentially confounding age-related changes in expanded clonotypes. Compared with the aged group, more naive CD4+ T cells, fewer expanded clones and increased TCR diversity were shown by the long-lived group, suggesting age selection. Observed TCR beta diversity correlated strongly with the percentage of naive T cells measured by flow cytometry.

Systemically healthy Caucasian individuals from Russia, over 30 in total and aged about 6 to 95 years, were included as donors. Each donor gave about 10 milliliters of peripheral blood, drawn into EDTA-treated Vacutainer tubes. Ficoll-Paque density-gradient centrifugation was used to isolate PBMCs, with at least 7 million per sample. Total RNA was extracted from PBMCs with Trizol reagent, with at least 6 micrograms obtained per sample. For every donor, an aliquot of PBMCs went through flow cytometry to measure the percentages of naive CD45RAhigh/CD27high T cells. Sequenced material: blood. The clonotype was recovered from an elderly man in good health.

The DNA sequence is TGTGCCAGCAGTCAGCAGAGGGCAAACACCGGGGAGCTGTTTTTT. It encodes CASSQQRANTGELFF. The sequence is built from TRBV6-6 and TRBJ2-2; TRBD2 is a possible D gene, resting on 5 matching bases. The germline V gene (reference sequence) yields MNHNY for CDR1 and SVGAGI for CDR2. Including cysteine and phenylalanine, the CDR3 has 15 amino acids. The read is trimmed to its CDR3 DNA, 45 bases read in frame from base 1. V gives up 5 bases and J gives up 2 bases, and the segment between their germline ends measures 12 bases.